These T cell receptor beta chains were read from a single sample in a study of CD8 T cells in Susac syndrome. TCRdb redid the calling of the immunoSEQ multiplex PCR reads with MiXCR, one entry per CDR3 protein. This sample carries 140,000 or so distinct CDR3 sequences, roughly 95% of them seen once, and the ten largest clones take approximately 0.11%. The sequenced material came from CD4+ T cells from PBMCs. The receptors come from a human donor with multiple sclerosis. CDR3s include the opening cysteine and the closing phenylalanine or tryptophan. A D gene is named only where the DNA matches it firmly. Not all rows give a size; the values are once, few, many and, for expanded clones, a class.

V: TRBV7-9; size: NA; J: TRBJ2-2; D: TRBD1; DNA: TGTGCCAGCAGCCACAGGGGGCGTACCGGGGAGCTGTTTTTT; CDR3: CASSHRGRTGELFF
V: TRBV20-1; size: NA; J: TRBJ2-7; D: NA; DNA: TGCAGTGCTAGAGTTGACGGGGACGAGCAGTACTTC; CDR3: CSARVDGDEQYF
V: TRBV7-9; size: NA; J: TRBJ1-2; D: NA; DNA: TGTGCCAGCAGCTTAGAAGGGCACTATGGCTACACCTTC; CDR3: CASSLEGHYGYTF
V: TRBV5-1; size: NA; J: TRBJ1-5; D: NA; DNA: TGCGCCAGCAGCTTGGGGGACCCGGGCGGGAGCAATCAGCCCCAGCATTTT; CDR3: CASSLGDPGGSNQPQHF
V: TRBV20-1; size: NA; J: TRBJ2-7; D: NA; DNA: TGCAGTGCCCCGAGTTCCAGCTCCTACGAGCAGTACTTC; CDR3: CSAPSSSSYEQYF
V: TRBV20-1; size: once; J: TRBJ2-1; D: TRBD1; DNA: TGCAGTGCTCGAGACCCCGGGACAGGGGGCGATGAGCAGTTCTTC; CDR3: CSARDPGTGGDEQFF
V: TRBV20-1; size: NA; J: TRBJ1-4; D: NA; DNA: TGCAGTGCTGGCAAAGGGGCAGGTGAAAAACTGTTTTTT; CDR3: CSAGKGAGEKLFF
V: TRBV20-1; size: NA; J: TRBJ2-1; D: TRBD1; DNA: TGCAGTGCTTTCCGGGACAGGGGGTGGAATGAGCAGTTCTTC; CDR3: CSAFRDRGWNEQFF
V: TRBV27; size: NA; J: TRBJ2-7; D: NA; DNA: TGTGCCAGCGGCGGTAGCGGTATCTACGAGCAGTACTTC; CDR3: CASGGSGIYEQYF
V: TRBV30; size: NA; J: TRBJ1-3; D: NA; DNA: TGTGCCTGGAGCACCATCCTCGGAAACACCATATATTTT; CDR3: CAWSTILGNTIYF
V: TRBV7-9; size: few; J: TRBJ1-6; D: NA; DNA: TGTGCCAGCAGCTTAGGGGACAACAGAAATTCACCCCTCCATTTT; CDR3: CASSLGDNRNSPLHF
V: TRBV20-1; size: NA; J: TRBJ1-5; D: TRBD1; DNA: TGCAGTGCCCTGGGACAGAGTGGAAATCAGCCCCAGCATTTT; CDR3: CSALGQSGNQPQHF
V: TRBV20-1; size: NA; J: TRBJ2-7; D: TRBD2; DNA: TGCAGTGCTAGAGCCCTAGCGGGAGCCCACGAGCAGTACTTC; CDR3: CSARALAGAHEQYF
V: TRBV12-3/TRBV12-4; size: NA; J: TRBJ1-2; D: NA; DNA: TGTGCCAGCAGTTTAGCCGAGGGGGGTAACTATGGCTACACCTTC; CDR3: CASSLAEGGNYGYTF
V: TRBV30; size: NA; J: TRBJ1-1; D: NA; DNA: TGTGCCCTCGCTGGAACCCGGAAGGGGGGGGGCAAGGACACTGAAGCTTTCTTT; CDR3: CALAGTRKGGGKDTEAFF
V: TRBV29-1; size: once; J: TRBJ1-2; D: TRBD1; DNA: TGCAGCGTTGCGAAGGGGGCTGAAGGCTACACCTTC; CDR3: CSVAKGAEGYTF
V: TRBV30; size: NA; J: TRBJ1-6; D: NA; DNA: TGTGCCTGGACAGTTAATTCACCCCTCCACTTT; CDR3: CAWTVNSPLHF
V: TRBV28; size: NA; J: TRBJ2-7; D: NA; DNA: TGTGCCAGCAGTTTATTGGTTTCTGTGCAGTACTTC; CDR3: CASSLLVSVQYF
V: TRBV7-2; size: NA; J: TRBJ1-5; D: NA; DNA: TGTGCCAGCAGCTTGTATAGGGGATCCCAGCATTTT; CDR3: CASSLYRGSQHF
V: TRBV5-1; size: NA; J: TRBJ2-3; D: NA; DNA: TGCGCCAGCAGCCCCGGCCTCCGTCCCTCTCTCACAGATACGCAGTATTTT; CDR3: CASSPGLRPSLTDTQYF
V: TRBV15; size: NA; J: TRBJ2-5; D: NA; DNA: TGTGCCACCAGCAGGGACGCCCAAGAGACCCAGTACTTC; CDR3: CATSRDAQETQYF
V: TRBV3-1; size: once; J: TRBJ2-2; D: NA; DNA: TGTGCCAGCAGCCAAGCGGGAGCTACCGGGGAGCTGTTTTTT; CDR3: CASSQAGATGELFF
V: TRBV29-1; size: NA; J: TRBJ1-2; D: TRBD1; DNA: TGCAGCGTTGAAGATCAGGGGGATGGCTACACCTTC; CDR3: CSVEDQGDGYTF
V: TRBV3-1; size: NA; J: TRBJ1-2; D: NA; DNA: TGTGCCAGCAGCCAAGGACAGGCCCTATTTGGCTACACCTTC; CDR3: CASSQGQALFGYTF
V: TRBV3-1; size: NA; J: TRBJ1-2; D: NA; DNA: TGTGCCAGCAGCCAAGAGGGGCTCTATGGCTACACCTTC; CDR3: CASSQEGLYGYTF
V: TRBV24-1; size: NA; J: TRBJ2-1; D: TRBD2; DNA: TGTGCCACCAGTGTCCCCGGACTAGCGGACTACAATGAGCAGTTCTTC; CDR3: CATSVPGLADYNEQFF
V: TRBV12-3/TRBV12-4; size: NA; J: TRBJ1-4; D: TRBD1; DNA: TGTGCCAGCAGTTTAGGACAGGGGGTTAATGAAAAACTGTTTTTT; CDR3: CASSLGQGVNEKLFF
V: TRBV5-1; size: NA; J: TRBJ2-7; D: TRBD1; DNA: TGCGCCAGCAGCTGGAGGACAGGTCGCCTCTACGAGCAGTACTTC; CDR3: CASSWRTGRLYEQYF
V: TRBV4-3; size: NA; J: TRBJ2-5; D: TRBD1; DNA: TGCGCCAGCAGCCAAGAAGGGACAGGCCTTGGGGAGACCCAGTACTTC; CDR3: CASSQEGTGLGETQYF
V: TRBV29-1; size: NA; J: TRBJ1-3; D: NA; DNA: TGCAGCGTTGCAGACCGTCCTATCTCTGGAAACACCATATATTTT; CDR3: CSVADRPISGNTIYF
V: TRBV6-1; size: few; J: TRBJ2-7; D: TRBD1; DNA: TGTGCCAGCAGCCGGGACAGATCCTACGAGCAGTACTTC; CDR3: CASSRDRSYEQYF
V: TRBV29-1; size: NA; J: TRBJ1-1; D: NA; DNA: TGCAGCGTTGATGAGGGCAGGGACACTGAAGCTTTCTTT; CDR3: CSVDEGRDTEAFF
V: TRBV24-1; size: NA; J: TRBJ1-1; D: NA; DNA: TGTGCCACCAGTGACCCGGGGGTCGGGCCTTGGGAAGCTTTCTTT; CDR3: CATSDPGVGPWEAFF
V: TRBV19; size: NA; J: TRBJ2-1; D: NA; DNA: TGTGCCAGTAGTATCGGGAACAGCAATGAGCAGTTCTTC; CDR3: CASSIGNSNEQFF
V: TRBV6-4; size: NA; J: TRBJ2-3; D: NA; DNA: TGTGCCAGCAGCGCAGATAGCGGCACTAGCACAGATACGCAGTATTTT; CDR3: CASSADSGTSTDTQYF
V: TRBV29-1; size: once; J: TRBJ2-3; D: NA; DNA: TGCAGCGTTGCAATCGGGAGCGCAGATACGCAGTATTTT; CDR3: CSVAIGSADTQYF